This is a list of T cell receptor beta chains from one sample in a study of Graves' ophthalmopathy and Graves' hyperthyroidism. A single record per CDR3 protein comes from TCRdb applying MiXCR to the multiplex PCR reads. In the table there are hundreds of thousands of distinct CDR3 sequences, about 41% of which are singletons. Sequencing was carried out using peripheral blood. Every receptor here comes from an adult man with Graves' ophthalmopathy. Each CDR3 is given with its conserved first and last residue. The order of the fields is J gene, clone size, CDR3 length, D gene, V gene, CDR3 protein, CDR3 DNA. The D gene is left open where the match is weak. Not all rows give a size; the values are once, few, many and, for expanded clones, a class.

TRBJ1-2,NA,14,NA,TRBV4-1,CASSFEGLGYGYTF,TGCGCCAGCTCCTTTGAGGGCTTAGGGTATGGCTACACCTTC
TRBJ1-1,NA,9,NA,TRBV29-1,CSFGPEAFF,TGCAGCTTTGGGCCTGAAGCTTTCTTT
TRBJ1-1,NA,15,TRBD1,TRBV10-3,CAISAGQGGNTEAFF,TGTGCCATCAGTGCAGGACAGGGGGGGAACACTGAAGCTTTCTTT
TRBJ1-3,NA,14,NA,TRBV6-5,CASSIDDSRNTIYF,TGTGCCAGCAGTATCGACGATTCTAGAAACACCATATATTTT
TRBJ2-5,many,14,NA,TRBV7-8,CASSQRVAGETQYF,TGTGCCAGCAGCCAAAGGGTGGCGGGGGAGACCCAGTACTTC
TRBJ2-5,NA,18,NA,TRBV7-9,CASSLAPTGWEVKETQYF,TGTGCCAGCAGCTTAGCTCCGACAGGGTGGGAGGTAAAAGAGACCCAGTACTTC
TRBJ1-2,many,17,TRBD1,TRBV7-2,CASSLRFRGQGAQGYTF,TGTGCCAGCAGCTTACGTTTCCGGGGTCAGGGGGCGCAAGGCTACACCTTC
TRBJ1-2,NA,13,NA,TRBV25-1,CASLATEPGGYTF,TGTGCCAGCTTGGCGACAGAGCCAGGGGGCTACACCTTC
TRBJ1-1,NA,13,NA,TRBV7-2,CASSPGGSAEAFF,TGTGCCAGCAGCCCCGGGGGGAGCGCTGAAGCTTTCTTT
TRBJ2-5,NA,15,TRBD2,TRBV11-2,CASRKIWGGKETQYF,TGTGCCAGCCGCAAAATCTGGGGGGGAAAAGAGACCCAGTACTTC
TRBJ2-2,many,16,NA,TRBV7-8,CASSLGRDIRTGELFF,TGTGCCAGCAGCTTAGGACGGGACATACGCACCGGGGAGCTGTTTTTT
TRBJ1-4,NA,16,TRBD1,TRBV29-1,CSGGEFAGTGGEKLFF,TGCAGCGGTGGAGAGTTTGCCGGGACAGGGGGCGAAAAACTGTTTTTT
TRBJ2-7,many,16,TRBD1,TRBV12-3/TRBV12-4,CASSRRTGGMTYEQYF,TGTGCCAGCAGTCGCAGGACAGGGGGGATGACCTACGAGCAGTACTTC
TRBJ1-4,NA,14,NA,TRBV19,CASSREGLDEKLFF,TGTGCCAGTAGTAGGGAAGGGCTAGACGAAAAACTGTTTTTT
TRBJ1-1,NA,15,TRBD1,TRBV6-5,CASTTDRDRNTEAFF,TGTGCCAGCACCACTGACCGGGACAGGAACACTGAAGCTTTCTTT
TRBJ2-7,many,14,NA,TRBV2,CASRGQLNTYEQYF,TGTGCCAGCAGAGGACAGCTAAATACCTACGAGCAGTACTTC
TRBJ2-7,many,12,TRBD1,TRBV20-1,CSARQGGDEQYF,TGCAGTGCTCGACAGGGCGGCGACGAGCAGTACTTC
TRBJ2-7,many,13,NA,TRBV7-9,CASRSGASYEQYF,TGTGCCAGCAGGTCCGGGGCCTCCTACGAGCAGTACTTC